The entry below gives a single TCR beta chain sequence along with its context. Its target antigen remains unknown. No much larger clonotype is one base removed from it; base qualities were not supplied. CDR1 LGHNA and CDR2 YSLEER were looked up in the germline V gene. The CDR3, from cysteine to phenylalanine, totals 14 residues. The only DNA kept is the CDR3, 42 bases in frame from the first base. The junction carries 14 bases between V and J, which are trimmed by 0 bases and 9 bases respectively. This entry belongs to a study of blood T cell repertoires in COVID-19 (dated by TCRdb to 2020 to 2021). With regard to the full study: Samples from collaborators originated in the United States, Italy and Spain and spanned both the acute and convalescent phases of COVID-19. The material from the prospective study consisted of cDNA or gDNA derived from T cells, B-cell-depleted T cells, or PBMCs. Deeply sampled blood TCRbeta repertoires from subjects exposed to, actively infected with, or recovered from COVID-19 were included in the dataset. The repertoires were released in a freely available public database intended as a resource for research on the immune response to SARS-CoV-2. The samples were drawn from the first 160 participants of the ongoing ImmuneRACE study and from over a thousand subjects provided by 6 global collaborators. Nearly every sample came with metadata listing a de-identified subject ID, COVID-19 status, age in years and sex. Where available, HLA class I and class II types were taken from metadata supplied by the sample provider and were not determined by assay-based typing.

Overall study results and their limits: The amount of clinical and demographic metadata varied by source and participant and was provided uncurated.

TCRbeta CDR3 regions were amplified from genomic DNA using the immunoSEQ Assay, a bias-controlled multiplex PCR. In the source study's methods: Nucleated cell counts per sample were estimated from amplification of reference gene primers within the assay. To quantify the absolute abundance of each unique TCRbeta CDR3 rearrangement, sequence reads were collapsed and filtered. For each sample, productive Simpson clonality was calculated by taking the square root of Simpson's diversity index across productive rearrangements. The table comes from immuneACCESS by way of TCRdb, which keeps in-frame sequences with V and J called. Part of the clones is missing from these tables; in studies checked, under half for an unresolved V gene and the rest for unknown reasons. The D gene and trimming were derived from the DNA, and the V and J assignments and clone size from that table. The sample has approximately 150,000 clones on record, approximately 90% of them singletons. Of the sample, around 1.6% is held by the ten largest clones.

Whole blood was collected in K2EDTA tubes by collaborating institutions according to the institutions' own protocols. For TCRbeta analysis, collaborators shipped samples in one of three forms: frozen whole blood, isolated PBMCs, or DNA extracted from either of those sample types. The sequence derives from a human donor in a cohort sampled during active COVID-19. The chain joins TRBV4-3 to TRBJ1-1; the D gene cannot be named for sure. Material: peripheral blood. The base sequence is TGCGCCAGCAGCCAAGAAGCGGGGAGCCCTCAAGCTTTCTTT. The resulting protein is CASSQEAGSPQAFF.